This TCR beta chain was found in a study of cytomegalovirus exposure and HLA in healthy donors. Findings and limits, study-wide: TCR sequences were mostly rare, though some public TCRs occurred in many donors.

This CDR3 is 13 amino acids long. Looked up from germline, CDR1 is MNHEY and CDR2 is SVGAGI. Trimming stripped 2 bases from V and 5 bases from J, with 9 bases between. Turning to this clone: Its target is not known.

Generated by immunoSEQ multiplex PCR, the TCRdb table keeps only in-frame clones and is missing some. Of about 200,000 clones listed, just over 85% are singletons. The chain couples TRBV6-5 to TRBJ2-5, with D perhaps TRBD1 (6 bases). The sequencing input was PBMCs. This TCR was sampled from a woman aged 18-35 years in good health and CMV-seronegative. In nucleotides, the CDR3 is TGTGCCAGCAGTTACGGGGGCCGGGAGACCCAGTACTTC. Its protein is CASSYGGRETQYF.